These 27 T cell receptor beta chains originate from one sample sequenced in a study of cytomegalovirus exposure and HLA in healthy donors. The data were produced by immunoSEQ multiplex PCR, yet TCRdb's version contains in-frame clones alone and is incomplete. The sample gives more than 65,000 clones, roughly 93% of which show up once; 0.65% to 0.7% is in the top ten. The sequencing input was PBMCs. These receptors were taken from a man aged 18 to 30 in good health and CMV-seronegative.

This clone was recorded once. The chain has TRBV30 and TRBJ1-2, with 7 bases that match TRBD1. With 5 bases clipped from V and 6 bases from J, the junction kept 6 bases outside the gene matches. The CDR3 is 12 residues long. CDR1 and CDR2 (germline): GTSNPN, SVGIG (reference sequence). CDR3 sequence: CAWDRARNGYTF. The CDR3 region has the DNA TGTGCCTGGGACAGGGCCCGGAATGGCTACACCTTC.

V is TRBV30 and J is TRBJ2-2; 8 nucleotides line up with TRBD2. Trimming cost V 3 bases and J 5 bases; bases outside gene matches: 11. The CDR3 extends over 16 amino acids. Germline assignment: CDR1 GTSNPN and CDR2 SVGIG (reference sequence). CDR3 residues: CAWSPPPLAGTGELFF. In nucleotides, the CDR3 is TGTGCCTGGAGCCCCCCTCCGCTAGCGGGTACCGGGGAGCTGTTTTTT. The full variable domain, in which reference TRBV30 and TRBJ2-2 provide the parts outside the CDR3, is SQTIHQWPATLVQPVGSPLSLECTVEGTSNPNLYWYRQAAGRGLQLLFYSVGIGQISSEVPQNLSASRPQDRQFILSSKKLLLSDSGFYLCAWSPPPLAGTGELFFGEGSRLTVL.

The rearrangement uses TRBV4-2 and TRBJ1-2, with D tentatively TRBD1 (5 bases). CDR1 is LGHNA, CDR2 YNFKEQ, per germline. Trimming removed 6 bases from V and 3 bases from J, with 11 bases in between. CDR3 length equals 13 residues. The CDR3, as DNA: TGTGCCAGCAGGGGGGGGAGGGACTATGGCTACACCTTC. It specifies CASRGGRDYGYTF.

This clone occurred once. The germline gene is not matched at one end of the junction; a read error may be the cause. The CDR3, as DNA: TGTGCCAGCAGTGAAACCCCCGGACAGCCTATCCACTTC. Translating it yields CASSETPGQPIHF. The gene calls are TRBV2 and TRBJ2-5; a weak D match, TRBD1 (6 bases). Per germline, CDR1 SNHLY and CDR2 FYNNEI. This CDR3 region has 13 residues.

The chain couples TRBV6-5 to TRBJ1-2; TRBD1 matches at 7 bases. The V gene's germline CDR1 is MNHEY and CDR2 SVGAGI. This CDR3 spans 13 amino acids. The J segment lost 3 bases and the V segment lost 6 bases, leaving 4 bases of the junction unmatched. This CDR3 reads CASSFDRDYGYTF. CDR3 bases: TGTGCCAGCAGCTTCGACAGGGACTATGGCTACACCTTC.

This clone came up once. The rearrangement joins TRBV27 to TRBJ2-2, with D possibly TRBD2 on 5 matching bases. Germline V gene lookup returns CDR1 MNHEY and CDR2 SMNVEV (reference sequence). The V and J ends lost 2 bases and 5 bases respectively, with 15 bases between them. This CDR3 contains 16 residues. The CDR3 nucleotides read TGTGCCAGCAGTTTAGGACCGGGAACGCAAACCGGGGAGCTGTTTTTT. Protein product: CASSLGPGTQTGELFF.

The CDR3 loop is CASSLNNEQFF. CDR3 nucleotides: TGCGCCAGCAGCTTAAACAATGAGCAGTTCTTC. J is TRBJ2-1 and V is TRBV4-3, with D hard to call. The CDR3 is 11 amino acids. V dropped 5 bases and J dropped 5 bases, with 4 bases sitting between them. The V gene's germline CDR1 is LGHNA and CDR2 YSLEER.

CDR3 nucleotide sequence: TGTGCCAGCTCAAACAGGGGAACGAACACTGAAGCTTTCTTT. This codes for CASSNRGTNTEAFF. The chain couples TRBV5-4 to TRBJ1-1; 7 bases are shared with TRBD1. V lost 7 bases, J lost 1 base, and 7 bases stayed unmatched. Germline V gene lookup returns CDR1 SGHNT and CDR2 YYREEE (reference sequence). This CDR3 region has 14 residues.

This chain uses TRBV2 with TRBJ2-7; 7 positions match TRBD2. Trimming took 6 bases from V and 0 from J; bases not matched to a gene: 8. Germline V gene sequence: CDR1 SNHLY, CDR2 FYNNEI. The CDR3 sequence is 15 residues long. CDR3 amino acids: CASSPGRFNSYEQYF. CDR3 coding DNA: TGTGCCAGCAGCCCCGGGAGGTTTAACTCCTACGAGCAGTACTTC.

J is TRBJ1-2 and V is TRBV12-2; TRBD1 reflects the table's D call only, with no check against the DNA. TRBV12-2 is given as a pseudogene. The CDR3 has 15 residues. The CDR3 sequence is CASRLRTGKGYGYTF. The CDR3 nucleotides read TGTGCAAGTCGCTTAAGGACAGGGAAAGGCTATGGCTACACCTTC.

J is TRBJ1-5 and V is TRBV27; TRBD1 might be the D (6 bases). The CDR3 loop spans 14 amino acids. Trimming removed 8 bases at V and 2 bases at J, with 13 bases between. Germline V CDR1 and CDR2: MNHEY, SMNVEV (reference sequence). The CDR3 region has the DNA TGTGCCAGCTGTAGGGGGGGAGGCAATCAGCCCCAGCATTTT. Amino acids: CASCRGGGNQPQHF.

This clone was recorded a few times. The CDR3 region is CASSGGGMASMDTQYF. CDR3 bases: TGTGCCAGCAGTGGGGGGGGGATGGCCAGTATGGATACGCAGTATTTT. The rearrangement uses TRBV6-1 and TRBJ2-3, with 7 positions matching TRBD2. Trimming took 4 bases from V and 6 from J; bases not matched to a gene: 13. Per the germline V gene, CDR1 is MNHNS and CDR2 is SASEGT. The CDR3 is 16 amino acids.

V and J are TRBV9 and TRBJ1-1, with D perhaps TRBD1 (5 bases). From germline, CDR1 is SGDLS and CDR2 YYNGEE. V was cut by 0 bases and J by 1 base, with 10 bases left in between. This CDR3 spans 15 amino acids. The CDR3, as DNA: TGTGCCAGCAGCGTAGTTCAGGGATCGAACACTGAAGCTTTCTTT. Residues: CASSVVQGSNTEAFF.

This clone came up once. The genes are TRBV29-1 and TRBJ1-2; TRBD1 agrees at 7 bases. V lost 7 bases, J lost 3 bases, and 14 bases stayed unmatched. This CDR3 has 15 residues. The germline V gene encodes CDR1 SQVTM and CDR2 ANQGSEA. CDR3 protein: CSADTGAAGDYGYTF. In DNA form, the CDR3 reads TGCAGCGCAGATACAGGGGCCGCCGGGGACTATGGCTACACCTTC.

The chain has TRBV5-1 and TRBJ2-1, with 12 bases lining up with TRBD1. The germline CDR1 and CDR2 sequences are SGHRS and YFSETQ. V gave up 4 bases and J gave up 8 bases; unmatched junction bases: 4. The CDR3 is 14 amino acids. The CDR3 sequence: CASSPGQGADEQFF. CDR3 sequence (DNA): TGCGCCAGCAGCCCGGGACAGGGGGCGGATGAGCAGTTCTTC.

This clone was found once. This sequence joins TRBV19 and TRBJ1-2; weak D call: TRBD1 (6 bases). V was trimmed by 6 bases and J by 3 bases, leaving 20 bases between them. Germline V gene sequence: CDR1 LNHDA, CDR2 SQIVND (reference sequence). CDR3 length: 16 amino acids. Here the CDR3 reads CASRRDTHMGDYGYTF. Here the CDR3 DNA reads TGTGCCAGTAGGAGGGACACCCACATGGGGGACTATGGCTACACCTTC.

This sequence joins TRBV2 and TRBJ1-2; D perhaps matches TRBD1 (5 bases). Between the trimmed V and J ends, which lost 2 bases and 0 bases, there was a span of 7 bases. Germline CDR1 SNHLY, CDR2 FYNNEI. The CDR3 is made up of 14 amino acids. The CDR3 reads CASSEQGANYGYTF. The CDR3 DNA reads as TGTGCCAGCAGTGAACAGGGTGCTAACTATGGCTACACCTTC.

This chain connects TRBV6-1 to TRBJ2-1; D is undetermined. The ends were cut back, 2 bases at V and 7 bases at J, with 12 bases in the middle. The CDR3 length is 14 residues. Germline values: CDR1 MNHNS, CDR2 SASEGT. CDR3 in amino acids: CASSESWQVNEQFF. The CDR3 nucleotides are TGTGCCAGCAGTGAAAGTTGGCAGGTGAATGAGCAGTTCTTC.

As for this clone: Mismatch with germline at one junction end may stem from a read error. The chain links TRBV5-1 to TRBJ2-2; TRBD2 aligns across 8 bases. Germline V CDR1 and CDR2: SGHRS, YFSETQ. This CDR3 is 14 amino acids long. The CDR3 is CARRPGGKTGELFF. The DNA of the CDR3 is TGCGCCCGCAGGCCGGGGGGGAAGACCGGGGAGCTGTTTTTT.

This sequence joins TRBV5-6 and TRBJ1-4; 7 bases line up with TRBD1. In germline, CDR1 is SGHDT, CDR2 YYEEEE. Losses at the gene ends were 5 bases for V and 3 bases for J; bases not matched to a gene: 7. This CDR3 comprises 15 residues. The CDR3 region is CASRRRDRANEKLFF. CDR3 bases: TGTGCCAGCAGACGCCGGGACAGAGCTAATGAAAAACTGTTTTTT.

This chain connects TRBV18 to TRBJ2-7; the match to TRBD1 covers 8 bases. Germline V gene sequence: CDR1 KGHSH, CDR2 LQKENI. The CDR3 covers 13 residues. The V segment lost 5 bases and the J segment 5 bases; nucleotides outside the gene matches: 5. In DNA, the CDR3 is TGTGCCAGCTCAAACGGACAGGGTAACGAGCAGTACTTC. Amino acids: CASSNGQGNEQYF.

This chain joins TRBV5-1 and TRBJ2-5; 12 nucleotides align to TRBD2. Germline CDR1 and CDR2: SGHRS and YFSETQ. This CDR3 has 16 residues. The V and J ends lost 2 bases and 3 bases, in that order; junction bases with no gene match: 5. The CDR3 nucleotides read TGCGCCAGCAGCTTATCCCTAGCGGGGGGGGAAGAGACCCAGTACTTC. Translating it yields CASSLSLAGGEETQYF.

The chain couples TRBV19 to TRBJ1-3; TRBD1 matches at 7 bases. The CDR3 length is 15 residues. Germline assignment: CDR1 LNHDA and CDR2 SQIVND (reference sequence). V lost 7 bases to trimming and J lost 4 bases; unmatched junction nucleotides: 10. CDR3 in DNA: TGTGCCAGTACCATAGGGGGCGCGGAAGGAAACACCATATATTTT. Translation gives CASTIGGAEGNTIYF. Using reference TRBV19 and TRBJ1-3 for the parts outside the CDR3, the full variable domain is DGGITQSPKYLFRKEGQNVTLSCEQNLNHDAMYWYRQDPGQGLRLIYYSQIVNDFQKGDIAEGYSVSREKKESFPLTVTSAQKNPTAFYLCASTIGGAEGNTIYFGEGSWLTVV.

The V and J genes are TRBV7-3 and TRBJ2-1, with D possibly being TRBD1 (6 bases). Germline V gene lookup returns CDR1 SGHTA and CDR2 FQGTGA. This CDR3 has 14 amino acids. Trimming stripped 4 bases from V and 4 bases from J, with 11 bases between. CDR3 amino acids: CASSSQQGYNEQFF. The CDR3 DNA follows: TGTGCCAGCAGCTCCCAACAGGGTTACAATGAGCAGTTCTTC.

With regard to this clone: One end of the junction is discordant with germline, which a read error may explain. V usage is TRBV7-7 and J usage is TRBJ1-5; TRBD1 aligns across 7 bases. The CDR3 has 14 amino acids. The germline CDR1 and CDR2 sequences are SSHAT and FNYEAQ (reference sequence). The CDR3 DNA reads TGTGCTAGCAGCCGGACAGGCAGGGATCAGCCCCAGCATTTT. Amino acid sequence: CASSRTGRDQPQHF. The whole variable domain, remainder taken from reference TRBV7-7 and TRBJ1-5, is GAGVSQSPRYKVTKRGQDVTLRCDPISSHATLYWYQQALGQGPEFLTYFNYEAQPDKSGLPSDRFSAERPEGSISTLTIQRTEQRDSAMYRCASSRTGRDQPQHFGDGTRLSIL.

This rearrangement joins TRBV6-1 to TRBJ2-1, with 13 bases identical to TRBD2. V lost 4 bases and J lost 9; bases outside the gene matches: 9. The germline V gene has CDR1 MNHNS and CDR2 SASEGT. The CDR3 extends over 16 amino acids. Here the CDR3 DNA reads TGTGCCAGCAGTGCACAACCGGGACTAGCGGGGTCTGAGCAGTTCTTC. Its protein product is CASSAQPGLAGSEQFF.

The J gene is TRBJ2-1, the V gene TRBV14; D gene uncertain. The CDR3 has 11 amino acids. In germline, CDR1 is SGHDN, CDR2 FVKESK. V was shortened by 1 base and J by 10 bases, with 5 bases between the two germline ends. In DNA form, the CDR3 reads TGTGCCAGCAGCCAAGCTAACGAGCAGTTCTTC. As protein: CASSQANEQFF. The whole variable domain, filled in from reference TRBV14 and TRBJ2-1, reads EAGVTQFPSHSVIEKGQTVTLRCDPISGHDNLYWYRRVMGKEIKFLLHFVKESKQDESGMPNNRFLAERTGGTYSTLKVQPAELEDSGVYFCASSQANEQFFGPGTRLTVL.